The 4 T cell receptor beta chains presented below share a single source sample, sequenced in a study of glioma-infiltrating T cells after dendritic cell vaccination. The repertoire was sequenced with immunoSEQ multiplex PCR; TCRdb's copy has only in-frame clones and lacks some. The table lists almost 65,000 clones, around 86% of them singletons, with approximately 8.5% in the top ten. The starting material was blood, obtained before dendritic cell vaccination. The source is a human donor with glioblastoma.

The chain has TRBV6-1 and TRBJ1-2; D remains ambiguous. CDR3 size: 16 residues. Germline loops: CDR1 MNHNS, CDR2 SASEGT. Trimming removed 2 bases from V and 2 bases from J, with 15 bases in between. The CDR3 DNA reads TGTGCCAGCAGTGAAAGTATTGGAGGAGGGAACTATGGCTACACCTTC. This encodes CASSESIGGGNYGYTF.

V is TRBV7-5 and J is TRBJ1-2; the table's D call, TRBD1, has no DNA check behind it. TRBV7-5 is a documented pseudogene. The CDR3 contains 14 residues. DNA for the CDR3: TGTGCCAGAAGCGGAATAGGACAACGCGATGACTACACCTTC. Residues: CARSGIGQRDDYTF.

This chain uses TRBV7-2 with TRBJ2-7; TRBD1 is a possible D gene (5 bases). In germline, CDR1 is SGHTA, CDR2 FQGNSA. Deletions cut 5 bases from V and 1 base from J, with 15 bases between. The CDR3 runs to 15 residues. Here the CDR3 reads CASSRVRVDSYEQYF. The CDR3 region has the DNA TGTGCCAGCAGCAGGGTCAGGGTCGATTCCTACGAGCAGTACTTC.

V and J are TRBV6-6 and TRBJ1-3, with 10 bases lining up with TRBD1. Germline lookup yields CDR1 MNHNY and CDR2 SVGAGI (reference sequence). This CDR3 contains 15 residues. J gave up 2 bases and V 6 bases, and 4 bases lay outside the gene matches. CDR3 nucleotides: TGTGCCAGCAGCATTGGGACAGGGGCTGGAAACACCATATATTTT. This encodes CASSIGTGAGNTIYF.